This entry lists 29 T cell receptor beta chains sequenced from one sample in a study of blood T cells in healthy people across ages. Primers used in a second PCR of about 6 to 11 cycles were a sample-barcoded 5' primer and a J-beta primer mix. TCRdb re-analysed the 5' RACE reads in MiXCR, keeping a single row per CDR3 protein. The table has some 780,000 distinct CDR3 sequences, roughly 50% seen once; the top ten hold roughly 25%. The specimen was blood. All receptors come from a man aged 35 to 55 in good health.

On this clonotype: One end of the junction fails to match germline, which may point to a read error. The V gene is TRBV27, the J gene TRBJ2-2, with a weak D call TRBD1 (6 bases). Looked up from germline, CDR1 is MNHEY and CDR2 is SMNVEV (reference sequence). The CDR3 has 13 amino acids. CDR3 in amino acids: CTSSLQGPGELFF. DNA of the CDR3: TGTACCAGCAGTTTGCAGGGGCCCGGGGAGCTGTTTTTT.

The V gene is TRBV12-3 or TRBV12-4, the J gene TRBJ1-4; D remains ambiguous. The CDR3 runs to 11 residues. V was pared by 6 bases and J by 6 bases, with 5 bases between. The CDR3 here is CASRADEKLFF. The DNA for the CDR3 is TGTGCCAGCAGGGCAGATGAAAAACTGTTTTTT.

The sample holds a few counts of this clonotype. This chain connects TRBV12-3 or TRBV12-4 to TRBJ1-2; TRBD1 aligns across 8 bases. The CDR3 runs 14 residues. V was pared by 6 bases and J by 2 bases, with 5 bases of the junction left unmatched. The CDR3 region is CASSIGTGNYGYTF. CDR3 DNA sequence: TGTGCCAGCAGCATTGGGACAGGAAACTATGGCTACACCTTC.

V gene TRBV20-1 combines with J gene TRBJ1-5; no clear D gene. V was pared by 7 bases and J by 4 bases, with 11 bases between. Germline values: CDR1 DFQATT, CDR2 SNEGSKA (reference sequence). The CDR3 totals 12 residues. For the CDR3, the DNA is TGCAGTGTAGGACGGACGAATCAGCCCCAGCATTTT. Translated: CSVGRTNQPQHF.

The V and J genes are TRBV20-1 and TRBJ2-7, with 10 bases lining up with TRBD1. The V gene end was trimmed by 0 bases and the J gene end by 1 base; junction bases not matched to a gene: 3. This CDR3 contains 15 residues. In germline, CDR1 is DFQATT, CDR2 SNEGSKA (reference sequence). The CDR3 loop reads CSARDGQGGSYEQYF. DNA for the CDR3: TGCAGTGCTAGAGATGGACAGGGGGGATCCTACGAGCAGTACTTC.

V usage is TRBV10-3 and J usage is TRBJ1-5, with D uncertain. CDR1 and CDR2 from the germline V gene are ENHRY and SYGVKD. This CDR3 contains 14 residues. V gave up 6 bases and J gave up 1 base, with 10 bases separating them. CDR3 protein: CAIRGELSNQPQHF. In nucleotides, the CDR3 is TGTGCCATCAGGGGTGAGTTAAGCAATCAGCCCCAGCATTTT.

The rearrangement uses TRBV24-1 and TRBJ2-1, with 9 bases lining up with TRBD2. Germline CDR1 KGHDR, CDR2 SFDVKD. Trimming took 0 bases from V and 6 from J; bases not matched to a gene: 2. The CDR3 runs 15 residues. The CDR3 DNA sequence: TGTGCCACCAGTGATTTGCGGCGGGAGGGCAATGAGCAGTTCTTC. Translating it yields CATSDLRREGNEQFF.

The table lists this clonotype with a few counts. This chain joins TRBV28 and TRBJ2-2, with a weak D call TRBD1 (6 bases). CDR1 and CDR2 from the germline V gene are MDHEN and SYDVKM. V gave up 3 bases and J gave up 1 base, with 15 bases separating them. CDR3 length: 17 residues. The CDR3 loop is CASSLSGQTLNTGELFF. CDR3 sequence (DNA): TGTGCCAGCAGTTTGTCTGGACAGACTCTGAACACCGGGGAGCTGTTTTTT.

V and J are TRBV3-1 and TRBJ1-4, with 7 bases lining up with TRBD1. This CDR3 has 16 amino acids. The germline CDR1 and CDR2 sequences are LGHDT and YNNKEL (reference sequence). The V and J ends lost 4 bases and 8 bases, in that order; junction bases with no gene match: 13. CDR3 DNA sequence: TGTGCCAGCAGCCGCCGGGGCGACAGGGATCGGGAAAAACTGTTTTTT. Amino acid sequence: CASSRRGDRDREKLFF.

The chain carries TRBV5-6 and TRBJ2-7, with a tentative D call TRBD2 (5 bases). CDR3 length equals 14 residues. The V and J ends lost 0 bases and 5 bases respectively, with 12 bases between them. The germline gives CDR1 SGHDT, CDR2 YYEEEE. The CDR3 here is CASSLGASPDEQYF. The CDR3 DNA reads as TGTGCCAGCAGCTTGGGGGCTAGCCCGGACGAGCAGTACTTC.

The CDR3, as DNA: TGCGCCAGCAGTCCAGGACAGGTAGACAATGAGCAGTACTTC. It yields the protein CASSPGQVDNEQYF. The chain employs TRBV4-3 and TRBJ2-7; 7 positions agree with TRBD1. The CDR3 totals 14 residues. The V gene end was trimmed by 6 bases and the J gene end by 7 bases; junction bases not matched to a gene: 12. CDR1 LGHNA and CDR2 YSLEER come from the germline V gene.

CDR3 loop: CASSQGDQGDTEAFF. The CDR3 DNA reads TGCGCCAGCAGCCAAGGAGACCAGGGGGACACTGAAGCTTTCTTT. The chain combines TRBV4-1 with TRBJ1-1; TRBD1 aligns across 7 bases. This CDR3 is 15 amino acids long. Germline V gene data show CDR1 as MGHRA and CDR2 as YSYEKL. Losses at the gene ends were 1 base for V and 3 bases for J; bases not matched to a gene: 5.

This clonotype was counted many times. The chain has TRBV27 and TRBJ2-4; no clear D. With 6 bases removed from V and 1 base from J, the gap between germline ends came to 7 bases. The germline gives CDR1 MNHEY, CDR2 SMNVEV (reference sequence). CDR3 length: 13 residues. In DNA form, the CDR3 reads TGTGCCAGCAGCCCCCTGGCCAAAAACATTCAGTACTTC. Amino acids: CASSPLAKNIQYF.

The rearrangement links TRBV7-2 to TRBJ2-1; no firm D call. Trimming took off 5 bases at V and 2 bases at J, with 16 bases between the two ends. The CDR3 is 16 amino acids. Germline CDR1 reads SGHTA; CDR2 reads FQGNSA. CDR3 coding DNA: TGTGCCAGCAGCACCACACGGTCACATACCTACAATGAGCAGTTCTTC. Translating it yields CASSTTRSHTYNEQFF.

This chain links TRBV24-1 with TRBJ2-5; D may correspond to TRBD1 or TRBD2 (5 bases each). V lost 3 bases to trimming and J lost 4 bases, with 17 bases between them. The CDR3 has 16 amino acids. CDR1 KGHDR and CDR2 SFDVKD come from the germline V gene. DNA for the CDR3: TGTGCCACCAGTGATCCCCCCAGCCGGGGCGTAGAGACCCAGTACTTC. The encoded protein is CATSDPPSRGVETQYF.

The rearrangement uses TRBV2 and TRBJ2-1, with a weak D call TRBD1 (6 bases). CDR1 is SNHLY and CDR2 is FYNNEI in the germline V gene. This CDR3 contains 15 residues. V lost 2 bases, J lost 3 bases, and 11 bases lay in between. In DNA form, the CDR3 reads TGTGCCAGCAGTGAAAAGACAGGAGGCTACAATGAGCAGTTCTTC. Translation gives CASSEKTGGYNEQFF.

This clonotype was counted once. This chain links TRBV11-3 with TRBJ2-7, with D possibly matching TRBD1 (5 bases). V lost 3 bases to trimming and J lost 0 bases, with 12 bases between them. The CDR3 covers 15 residues. CDR1 SGHNT and CDR2 YENEEA come from the germline V gene. The CDR3 DNA is TGTGCCAGCAGCTTGTCCCAGGGTCACTCCTACGAGCAGTACTTC. It specifies CASSLSQGHSYEQYF.

The rearrangement joins TRBV14 to TRBJ2-7; tentative D call: TRBD2 (6 bases). Germline V gene lookup returns CDR1 SGHDN and CDR2 FVKESK. The CDR3 consists of 13 residues. V was trimmed by 1 base and J by 6 bases, leaving 10 bases between them. CDR3 sequence: CASSQVGGSEQYF. CDR3 sequence (DNA): TGTGCCAGCAGCCAAGTCGGAGGGAGCGAGCAGTACTTC.

The gene calls are TRBV29-1 and TRBJ2-7; 7 nucleotides match TRBD2. The better agreement between TRBJ2-5 and the DNA end casts doubt on the J call. CDR1 is SQVTM and CDR2 is ANQGSEA in the germline V gene. The CDR3 runs to 12 residues. This chain's CDR3 is CSVKGEGETQYF. In nucleotides, the CDR3 is TGCAGCGTTAAAGGGGAGGGAGAGACCCAGTACTTC.

The chain has TRBV7-9 and TRBJ2-7; 11 bases fit TRBD2. The CDR3 runs to 14 residues. Germline trimming cut 5 bases from V and 3 bases from J; bases unmatched to any gene: 3. The germline CDR1 and CDR2 sequences are SEHNR and FQNEAQ (reference sequence). The CDR3 coding sequence is TGTGCCAGCAGCAAGGGACTAGCGGACTACGAGCAGTACTTC. Amino acid sequence: CASSKGLADYEQYF.

This clonotype is a singleton in its sample. The V call is TRBV9, the J call TRBJ1-2; TRBD1 agrees at 8 bases. Germline assignment: CDR1 SGDLS and CDR2 YYNGEE. The CDR3 sequence is 16 residues long. The junction had 13 bases not matched to a gene; V was cut back by 3 bases and J by 6 bases. In nucleotides, the CDR3 is TGTGCCAGCAGCGGGGTCGGACAGGGCGGCGGTCATGGCTACACCTTC. This translates into CASSGVGQGGGHGYTF.

The table lists this clonotype with a count of one. This chain joins TRBV18 and TRBJ2-5, with 14 nucleotides matching TRBD2. V lost 3 bases, J lost 11 bases, and 11 bases stayed unmatched. CDR3 length equals 16 residues. Germline CDR1 is KGHSH and CDR2 is LQKENI. CDR3 sequence (DNA): TGTGCCAGCTCACCCGGGACTAGCGGGAGTTTCGATGAGCAGTACTTC. This codes for CASSPGTSGSFDEQYF.

The chain carries TRBV29-1 and TRBJ2-7; 7 bases fit TRBD1. The end of the DNA is better explained by TRBJ2-5, so the J call may be wrong. This CDR3 has 12 residues. CDR1 and CDR2 from the germline V gene are SQVTM and ANQGSEA. The CDR3 loop is CSGITGVETQYF. In DNA, the CDR3 is TGCAGCGGAATCACAGGGGTCGAGACCCAGTACTTC.

CDR3 coding DNA: TGTGCCAGCAGTGAAGGGTCCGGGGGTACGCAGTATTTT. It specifies CASSEGSGGTQYF. The chain couples TRBV2 to TRBJ2-3, with D possibly matching TRBD2 (6 bases). With 1 base removed from V and 8 bases from J, the gap between germline ends came to 10 bases. This CDR3 is built from 13 residues. Per the germline V gene, CDR1 is SNHLY and CDR2 is FYNNEI.

The V call is TRBV2, the J call TRBJ2-3, with D possibly being TRBD2 (5 bases). The CDR3 has 13 amino acids. The germline V gene encodes CDR1 SNHLY and CDR2 FYNNEI. V lost 5 bases, J lost 6 bases, and 12 bases lay in between. CDR3 sequence (DNA): TGTGCCAGCAGTACCACTAGATCCGATACGCAGTATTTT. This codes for CASSTTRSDTQYF.

The chain employs TRBV5-1 and TRBJ2-7; 10 bases map to TRBD2. The germline gives CDR1 SGHRS, CDR2 YFSETQ. This CDR3 comprises 15 residues. V shed 1 base and J 5 bases; nucleotides not matched to a gene: 6. CDR3 amino acids: CASSLMASGSHEQYF. The CDR3 DNA sequence: TGCGCCAGCAGCTTGATGGCTAGCGGGAGCCACGAGCAGTACTTC.

CDR3: CASSPSWGDLQETQYF. Written as DNA, the CDR3 is TGTGCCAGCAGTCCCTCGTGGGGGGACCTCCAAGAGACCCAGTACTTC. The chain couples TRBV27 to TRBJ2-5; TRBD2 might be the D (6 bases). V lost 5 bases, J lost 1 base, and 17 bases lay in between. Germline loops: CDR1 MNHEY, CDR2 SMNVEV (reference sequence). This CDR3 has 16 amino acids.

This clonotype was detected only once. The genes are TRBV6-1 and TRBJ1-2, with D perhaps TRBD1 (5 bases). V shed 4 bases and J shed 0 bases, with 15 bases lying between them. The CDR3 is 16 amino acids. CDR1 is MNHNS and CDR2 is SASEGT in the germline V gene. The chain's CDR3 is CASSAAATATNYGYTF. The CDR3 coding sequence is TGTGCCAGCAGTGCAGCGGCGACAGCCACTAACTATGGCTACACCTTC.

This chain uses TRBV7-2 with TRBJ2-3, with a tentative D call TRBD1 (6 bases). This CDR3 has 16 amino acids. V was shortened by 2 bases and J by 2 bases, with 14 bases between the two germline ends. Looked up from germline, CDR1 is SGHTA and CDR2 is FQGNSA. The CDR3 sequence is CASSLQGPGTTDTQYF. The CDR3, as DNA: TGTGCCAGCAGCTTACAGGGGCCCGGGACCACAGATACGCAGTATTTT.